This T cell receptor beta chain was sequenced in a study of control samples from healthy donors and cancer patients. This table comes from immunoSEQ multiplex PCR, and its TCRdb copy is limited to in-frame clones, with some not included. The table lists some 180,000 clones, with roughly 2% in the top ten. Per the germline V gene, CDR1 is LGHNA and CDR2 is YSLEER. This CDR3 spans 15 amino acids. V dropped 3 bases and J dropped 13 bases, with 19 bases sitting between them. The V and J genes are TRBV4-3 and TRBJ1-6, with unresolved D. This sequence originates from a woman aged 25 to 45 in good health. Sequencing input: blood. The CDR3 sequence: CASSQALLAREPLHF. The CDR3 DNA sequence: TGCGCCAGCAGCCAGGCCCTCCTCGCTCGTGAGCCCCTCCACTTT.